The clone carrying this T cell receptor (beta chain) is a singleton in its sample. The antigen remains unidentified. This entry belongs to a study of T cell repertoires in cytomegalovirus infection. Trimming cost V 5 bases and J 5 bases; bases outside gene matches: 13. The CDR3 runs 17 residues. TCRdb processed the reads anew with MiXCR; each CDR3 protein has one entry. The sample lists more than 250,000 distinct CDR3 sequences, 20% to 30% occurring once. Study-level findings and limits: Cumulative public TCR beta family frequency identified carriers of CMV plus the relevant HLA.

This TCR came from a human donor in good health (CMV status not recorded). Some clones in this sample may be carry-over from other donors' samples. The material was cultured PBMCs, obtained from culture after CMV antigen stimulation. The chain recombines TRBV12-3 or TRBV12-4 with TRBJ2-2; 8 positions match TRBD2. As DNA, the CDR3 is TGTGCCAGCAGTCCCGACGGGGGGGGGGCGCGAACCGGGGAGCTGTTTTTT. Its protein product is CASSPDGGGARTGELFF.